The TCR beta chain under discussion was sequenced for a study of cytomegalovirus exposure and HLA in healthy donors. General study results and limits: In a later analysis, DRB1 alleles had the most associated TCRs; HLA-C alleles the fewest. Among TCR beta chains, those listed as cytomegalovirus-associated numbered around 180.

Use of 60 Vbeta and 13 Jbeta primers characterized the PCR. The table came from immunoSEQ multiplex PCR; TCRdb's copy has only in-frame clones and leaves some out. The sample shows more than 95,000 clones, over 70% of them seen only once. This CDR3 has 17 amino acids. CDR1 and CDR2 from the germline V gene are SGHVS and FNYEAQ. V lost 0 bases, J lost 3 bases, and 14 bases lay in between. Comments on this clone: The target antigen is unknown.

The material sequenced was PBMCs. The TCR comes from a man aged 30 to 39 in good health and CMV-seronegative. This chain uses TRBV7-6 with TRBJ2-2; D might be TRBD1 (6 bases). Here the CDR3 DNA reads TGTGCCAGCAGCTTAGCGATCCGCCAGGGGTACACCGGGGAGCTGTTTTTT. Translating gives CASSLAIRQGYTGELFF.